These T cell receptor beta chains were read from a single sample in a study of T cell responses to AZD1222 COVID-19 vaccine. The protocol was immunoSEQ multiplex PCR, while the TCRdb copy is restricted to in-frame clones and leaves out a portion. The repertoire holds roughly 75,000 clones, with about 83% as singletons. Sequenced here: peripheral blood, sampled on day 0 of AZD1222 vaccination. The receptors shown here come from an adult in good health. CDR3s include the opening cysteine and the closing phenylalanine or tryptophan. Fields, in order: CDR3 protein, V gene, J gene.

CDR3aa: CAISESWRGTDTQYF
v_gene: TRBV10-3
j_gene: TRBJ2-3

CDR3aa: CASDRNYGYTF
v_gene: TRBV6-5
j_gene: TRBJ1-2

CDR3aa: CASSYSTGTVEAFF
v_gene: TRBV7-3
j_gene: TRBJ1-1

CDR3aa: CSALPYNEQFF
v_gene: TRBV20-1
j_gene: TRBJ2-1

CDR3aa: CASSQQGFGIAEAFF
v_gene: TRBV2
j_gene: TRBJ1-1

CDR3aa: CASSPALGGYNEQFF
v_gene: TRBV6-2/TRBV6-3
j_gene: TRBJ2-1

CDR3aa: CASSDRRVGELFF
v_gene: TRBV2
j_gene: TRBJ2-2

CDR3aa: CASSEAGGGKTQYF
v_gene: TRBV6-1
j_gene: TRBJ2-5

CDR3aa: CASSESYRNSPLHF
v_gene: TRBV28
j_gene: TRBJ1-6

CDR3aa: CASSTAARGGPQHF
v_gene: TRBV7-2
j_gene: TRBJ1-5

CDR3aa: CASSASTDTQYF
v_gene: TRBV5-1
j_gene: TRBJ2-3

CDR3aa: CAISSGVEAYGYTF
v_gene: TRBV10-3
j_gene: TRBJ1-2

CDR3aa: CASSESLDQPQHF
v_gene: TRBV6-1
j_gene: TRBJ1-5

CDR3aa: CASSPGRGGYSNQPQHF
v_gene: TRBV6-6
j_gene: TRBJ1-5

CDR3aa: CASSPYPGQPQHF
v_gene: TRBV7-2
j_gene: TRBJ1-5

CDR3aa: CASSFGGNQPQHF
v_gene: TRBV12-3/TRBV12-4
j_gene: TRBJ1-5

CDR3aa: CATSDQTGSGYTF
v_gene: TRBV24-1
j_gene: TRBJ1-2

CDR3aa: CASSVQGQNQETQYF
v_gene: TRBV9
j_gene: TRBJ2-5

CDR3aa: CASRQHRGIDSPLHF
v_gene: TRBV6-5
j_gene: TRBJ1-6

CDR3aa: CASSPRTVYNEQFF
v_gene: TRBV7-9
j_gene: TRBJ2-1

CDR3aa: CASSKDRGTEQYF
v_gene: TRBV10-2
j_gene: TRBJ2-7

CDR3aa: CASSLFQKHVYGYTF
v_gene: TRBV5-6
j_gene: TRBJ1-2

CDR3aa: CASSSGSVDTQYF
v_gene: TRBV7-2
j_gene: TRBJ2-3

CDR3aa: CASRSGGQGWGYTF
v_gene: TRBV28
j_gene: TRBJ1-2

CDR3aa: CASSVGTGGALRRQYF
v_gene: TRBV2
j_gene: TRBJ2-7

CDR3aa: CASSGTDSYEQYF
v_gene: TRBV9
j_gene: TRBJ2-7

CDR3aa: CASSVGVGGANTEAFF
v_gene: TRBV27
j_gene: TRBJ1-1

CDR3aa: CASSFLWRGGGTDTQYF
v_gene: TRBV7-2
j_gene: TRBJ2-3